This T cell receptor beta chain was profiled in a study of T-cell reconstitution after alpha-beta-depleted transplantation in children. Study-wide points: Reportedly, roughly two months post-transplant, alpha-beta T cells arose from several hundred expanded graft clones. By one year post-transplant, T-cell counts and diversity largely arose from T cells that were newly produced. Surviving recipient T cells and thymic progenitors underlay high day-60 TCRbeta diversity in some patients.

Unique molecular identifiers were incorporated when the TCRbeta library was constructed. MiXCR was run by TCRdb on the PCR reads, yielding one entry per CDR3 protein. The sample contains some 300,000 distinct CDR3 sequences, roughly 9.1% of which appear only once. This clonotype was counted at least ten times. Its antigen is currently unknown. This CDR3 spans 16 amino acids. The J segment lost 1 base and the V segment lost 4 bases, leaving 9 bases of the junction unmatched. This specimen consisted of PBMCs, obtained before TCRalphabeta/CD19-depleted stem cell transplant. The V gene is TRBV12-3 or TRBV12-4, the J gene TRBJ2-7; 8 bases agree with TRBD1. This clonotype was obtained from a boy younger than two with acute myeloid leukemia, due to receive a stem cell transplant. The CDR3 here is CASSWTTGDVSYEQYF. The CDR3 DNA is TGTGCCAGCAGTTGGACGACAGGGGACGTTTCCTACGAGCAGTACTTC.